Below, 31 T cell receptor beta chains from the same sample are listed, as sequenced in a study of T cell responses to AZD1222 COVID-19 vaccine. Produced via immunoSEQ multiplex PCR; TCRdb's table is partial and in-frame only. The repertoire includes around 80,000 clones, approximately 90% of them detected once, and about 5.2% sits in the top ten. The sample here was peripheral blood, taken on day 0 of AZD1222 vaccination. The origin of the receptors is an adult in good health.

The chain carries TRBV3-1 (or the pseudogene TRBV3-2) and TRBJ2-5; 12 bases align to TRBD1. This CDR3 comprises 15 residues. The ends lost 1 base at V and 5 bases at J; junction bases unmatched: 2. In germline, CDR1 is LGHDT, CDR2 YNNKEL (reference sequence). CDR3 sequence reads: CASSQGDRGLETQYF. The CDR3 DNA follows: TGTGCCAGCAGCCAAGGGGACAGGGGGCTGGAGACCCAGTACTTC.

This rearrangement joins TRBV3-1 (or the pseudogene TRBV3-2) to TRBJ2-2, with no clear D. Trimming stripped 4 bases from V and 2 bases from J, with 5 bases between. The CDR3 contains 13 residues. In germline, CDR1 is LGHDT, CDR2 YNNKEL (reference sequence). CDR3 sequence: CASSRPNTGELFF. As DNA, the CDR3 is TGTGCCAGCAGCCGCCCAAACACCGGGGAGCTGTTTTTT.

V and J are TRBV10-3 and TRBJ2-3; 12 nucleotides align to TRBD2. The V and J ends lost 11 bases and 4 bases, in that order; junction bases with no gene match: 4. The CDR3 runs to 13 residues. CDR1 and CDR2 from the germline V gene are ENHRY and SYGVKD. CDR3 sequence: CALRTSGADTQYF. The CDR3 region has the DNA TGTGCCTTACGGACTAGCGGGGCAGATACGCAGTATTTT.

Only one count was recorded for this clone. The J gene is TRBJ2-5, the V gene TRBV11-2; no clear D gene. Trimming stripped 1 base from V and 8 bases from J, with 14 bases between. Looked up from germline, CDR1 is SGHAT and CDR2 is FQNNGV. This CDR3 is 14 amino acids long. CDR3 region: CASSLAQVVGTQYF. CDR3 coding DNA: TGTGCCAGCAGCTTAGCTCAGGTGGTCGGAACCCAGTACTTC.

In its sample, this clone was seen once. This chain connects TRBV18 to TRBJ1-2; the D is unclear. Germline V CDR1 and CDR2: KGHSH, LQKENI. With 3 bases removed from V and 4 bases from J, the gap between germline ends came to 12 bases. This CDR3 is 14 amino acids long. This CDR3 reads CASSPTERAYGYTF. The CDR3 DNA sequence: TGTGCCAGCTCACCTACGGAAAGGGCCTATGGCTACACCTTC.

The chain employs TRBV7-8 and TRBJ2-6, with no clear D. V lost 1 base and J 0 bases, leaving 4 bases between the germline ends. Germline loops: CDR1 SGHVS, CDR2 FQNEAQ. This CDR3 is 15 amino acids long. In nucleotides, the CDR3 is TGTGCCAGCAGCTTAGGGGACTCTGGGGCCAACGTCCTGACTTTC. As protein: CASSLGDSGANVLTF.

V is TRBV6-5 and J is TRBJ1-5; D gene uncertain. CDR1 and CDR2 from the germline V gene are MNHEY and SVGAGI. The CDR3 sequence is 15 residues long. The V gene lost 0 bases and the J gene lost 3 bases, with 9 bases spanning the gap. Here the CDR3 reads CASSYSSVINQPQHF. The CDR3 DNA reads TGTGCCAGCAGTTACTCCAGCGTGATCAATCAGCCCCAGCATTTT.

This clone has more than one count but fewer than ten. CDR3 sequence reads: CASSTNTEAFF. DNA for the CDR3: TGTGCCAGCAGCACAAACACTGAAGCTTTCTTT. V is TRBV9 and J is TRBJ1-1, with unresolved D. The germline V and J ends were trimmed by 4 bases and 2 bases, with 3 bases remaining between them. Germline CDR1 SGDLS, CDR2 YYNGEE. The CDR3 sequence is 11 residues long.

The V and J genes are TRBV6-2 or TRBV6-3 and TRBJ1-2; TRBD1 agrees at 7 bases. The germline V gene encodes CDR1 MNHEY and CDR2 SVGEGT. This CDR3 contains 15 residues. The junction had 7 bases not matched to a gene; V was cut back by 2 bases and J by 4 bases. The DNA of the CDR3 is TGTGCCAGCAGTTACACCCGACAGGGCGGCTATGGCTACACCTTC. It codes for CASSYTRQGGYGYTF.

The CDR3 region is CASSLDGDPGTDTQYF. Here the CDR3 DNA reads TGTGCCAGCAGCTTAGACGGGGACCCTGGCACAGATACGCAGTATTTT. The J gene is TRBJ2-3, the V gene TRBV7-2, with D possibly called TRBD1 or TRBD2 (5 bases each). This CDR3 spans 16 amino acids. Germline CDR1 is SGHTA and CDR2 is FQGNSA. V was clipped by 1 base and J by 1 base, with 12 bases between them.

V is TRBV12-3 or TRBV12-4 and J is TRBJ1-1, with D possibly being TRBD1 (5 bases). This CDR3 is built from 13 residues. Trimming cost V 10 bases and J 10 bases, with 22 bases left between them. In nucleotides, the CDR3 is TGTGCCACTATTCCCGGGACGTCTGTTCGAGCTTTCTTT. It encodes CATIPGTSVRAFF.

The chain combines TRBV28 with TRBJ1-2; D not certain. The CDR3 contains 14 residues. Trimming took off 5 bases at V and 6 bases at J, with 16 bases between the two ends. Germline CDR1 MDHEN, CDR2 SYDVKM. Here the CDR3 DNA reads TGTGCCAGCAGTCCCCCGAGGCCATCGGATGGCTACACCTTC. Its protein product is CASSPPRPSDGYTF.

In its sample, this clone was seen a few times. The CDR3 region has the DNA TGTGCCAGCAGCGGGAGGAACACAGATACGCAGTATTTT. Protein: CASSGRNTDTQYF. The chain is built from TRBV7-2 and TRBJ2-3; weak D call: TRBD2 (6 bases). CDR1 and CDR2 (germline): SGHTA, FQGNSA. This CDR3 contains 13 residues. The V and J ends lost 5 bases and 2 bases respectively, with 8 bases between them.

This chain uses TRBV2 with TRBJ2-7; D is perhaps TRBD1 or TRBD2 (6 bases each). The CDR3 loop spans 14 amino acids. The germline V and J ends were trimmed by 3 bases and 2 bases, with 11 bases remaining between them. Germline V gene sequence: CDR1 SNHLY, CDR2 FYNNEI. The CDR3 spells CASSDWGATYEQYF. The CDR3, as DNA: TGTGCCAGCAGTGATTGGGGGGCAACCTACGAGCAGTACTTC.

This clone was found once. This chain connects TRBV7-2 to TRBJ1-5; D unresolved. The CDR3 extends over 18 amino acids. With 0 bases removed from V and 1 base from J, the gap between germline ends came to 16 bases. Per germline, CDR1 SGHTA and CDR2 FQGNSA. DNA for the CDR3: TGTGCCAGCAGCTTAGCCCTGGCAGATTCGGAGAGCAATCAGCCCCAGCATTTT. Its protein product is CASSLALADSESNQPQHF.

V gene TRBV6-5 combines with J gene TRBJ1-3; D call uncertain. V was cut by 1 base and J by 0 bases, with 7 bases left in between. Germline V gene sequence: CDR1 MNHEY, CDR2 SVGAGI. The CDR3 loop spans 15 amino acids. This CDR3 is CASSYLGLSGNTIYF. The CDR3 DNA reads as TGTGCCAGCAGTTACTTGGGTCTCTCTGGAAACACCATATATTTT.

The CDR3 reads CASSLETAQPQHF. CDR3 in DNA: TGTGCCAGCAGCTTAGAGACGGCTCAGCCCCAGCATTTT. The genes are TRBV7-2 and TRBJ1-5; no clear D gene. CDR1 and CDR2 from the germline V gene are SGHTA and FQGNSA. Trimming removed 1 base from V and 6 bases from J, with 7 bases in between. The CDR3 loop spans 13 amino acids.

The rearrangement joins TRBV6-5 to TRBJ2-3; 7 bases are a match to TRBD1. Germline assignment: CDR1 MNHEY and CDR2 SVGAGI. The CDR3 extends over 14 amino acids. Losses at the gene ends were 7 bases for V and 7 bases for J; bases not matched to a gene: 11. The chain's CDR3 is CASNPTGVWHTQYF. DNA for the CDR3: TGTGCCAGCAATCCTACAGGGGTATGGCATACGCAGTATTTT.

Notes on this clone: The same CDR3 arises from other DNA sequences in this sample as well. This sequence joins TRBV11-2 and TRBJ1-3, with 8 bases aligning to TRBD1. CDR3 length: 15 residues. The junction had 5 bases not matched to a gene; V was cut back by 3 bases and J by 4 bases. CDR1 and CDR2 (germline): SGHAT, FQNNGV. The CDR3 DNA follows: TGTGCCAGCAGCTTCGACAGGGGCGCCGGAAACACCATATATTTT. As protein: CASSFDRGAGNTIYF.

The genes are TRBV3-1 (or the pseudogene TRBV3-2) and TRBJ2-1; 7 nucleotides line up with TRBD1. This CDR3 has 15 amino acids. From germline, CDR1 is LGHDT and CDR2 YNNKEL (reference sequence). V shed 4 bases and J 1 base; nucleotides not matched to a gene: 4. Written as DNA, the CDR3 is TGTGCCAGCAGCCCCTCGGACAGGTCCTACAATGAGCAGTTCTTC. This translates into CASSPSDRSYNEQFF.

This clone was counted a single time. The chain has TRBV24-1 and TRBJ1-1; D is undetermined. V lost 3 bases, J lost 8 bases, and 9 bases lay in between. The CDR3 has 12 amino acids. The germline gives CDR1 KGHDR, CDR2 SFDVKD. The CDR3 spells CATSDGWSEAFF. For the CDR3, the DNA is TGTGCCACCAGTGATGGGTGGTCAGAAGCTTTCTTT.

The genes are TRBV5-1 and TRBJ2-1; TRBD1 might be the D (6 bases). Trimming removed 5 bases from V and 0 bases from J, with 9 bases in between. Germline V lookup: CDR1 SGHRS, CDR2 YFSETQ. The CDR3 contains 14 residues. CDR3 coding DNA: TGCGCCAGCAGTGACAGGAGCTCCTACAATGAGCAGTTCTTC. It yields the protein CASSDRSSYNEQFF.

The V call is TRBV11-3, the J call TRBJ2-5, with 7 bases aligning to TRBD1. Germline V gives CDR1 SGHNT, CDR2 YENEEA. The V segment lost 5 bases and the J segment 1 base; nucleotides outside the gene matches: 7. The CDR3 spans 15 residues. For the CDR3, the DNA is TGTGCCAGCAGCCCAGGGGGTTGGGGCCAAGAGACCCAGTACTTC. Residues: CASSPGGWGQETQYF.

The rearrangement uses TRBV6-1 and TRBJ1-4, with D unclear. In germline, CDR1 is MNHNS, CDR2 SASEGT. This CDR3 comprises 16 residues. Deletions cut 0 bases from V and 5 bases from J, with 13 bases between. The CDR3 region has the DNA TGTGCCAGCAGTGAAGCCCTGGAGGGCTGGAATGAAAAACTGTTTTTT. Protein: CASSEALEGWNEKLFF.

This clone was seen more than once but under ten times. The gene calls are TRBV25-1 and TRBJ1-4; D remains unclear. Germline CDR1 MGHDK, CDR2 SYGVNS. CDR3 length equals 15 residues. Trimming took 6 bases from V and 0 from J, leaving 11 bases between them. The CDR3 DNA reads as TGTGCCAGCAGGTCAGACCGCTCAACTAATGAAAAACTGTTTTTT. Residues: CASRSDRSTNEKLFF.

The V call is TRBV27, the J call TRBJ2-2, with D tentatively TRBD1 (6 bases). The CDR3 extends over 12 amino acids. Germline V CDR1 and CDR2: MNHEY, SMNVEV (reference sequence). The ends were cut back, 3 bases at V and 8 bases at J, with 7 bases in the middle. The CDR3 loop reads CASSLTGGELFF. The CDR3 nucleotides are TGTGCCAGCAGTTTGACAGGAGGGGAGCTGTTTTTT.

This chain links TRBV18 with TRBJ1-2, with D possibly being TRBD1 (5 bases). The length of the CDR3 is 13 residues. Germline V gene sequence: CDR1 KGHSH, CDR2 LQKENI. Trimming stripped 3 bases from V and 8 bases from J, with 13 bases between. The CDR3: CASSPSFGDGYTF. CDR3 sequence (DNA): TGTGCCAGCTCACCGTCGTTTGGGGACGGCTACACCTTC.

J is TRBJ1-2 and V is TRBV7-3; D is unclear. The CDR3 extends over 13 amino acids. Trimming cost V 5 bases and J 4 bases, with 11 bases left between them. CDR1 is SGHTA and CDR2 is FQGTGA in the germline V gene. The CDR3 loop is CASSETEGYGYTF. The CDR3 nucleotides read TGTGCCAGCAGCGAAACCGAGGGCTATGGCTACACCTTC.

The chain has TRBV5-4 and TRBJ2-1; D call uncertain. V was pared by 1 base and J by 4 bases, with 15 bases between. CDR3 length equals 16 residues. Looked up from germline, CDR1 is SGHNT and CDR2 is YYREEE (reference sequence). The CDR3: CASSLSLSGPYNEQFF. The DNA of the CDR3 is TGTGCCAGCAGCTTGTCACTCTCTGGTCCGTACAATGAGCAGTTCTTC.

A remark on this clone: Within the sample, other DNA sequences also encode this same CDR3. This chain connects TRBV12-3 or TRBV12-4 to TRBJ2-3; 7 bases agree with TRBD1. Losses at the gene ends were 6 bases for V and 4 bases for J; bases not matched to a gene: 4. There are 13 residues in the CDR3. The CDR3 bases are TGTGCCAGCAGCATCACAGGGGCAGATACGCAGTATTTT. It yields the protein CASSITGADTQYF.

The V call is TRBV7-3, the J call TRBJ1-3, with 9 positions matching TRBD1. The length of the CDR3 is 16 residues. The germline V gene encodes CDR1 SGHTA and CDR2 FQGTGA. V trimming: 1 base; J trimming: 1 base; junction bases outside the gene matches: 2. CDR3 residues: CASSLNGQGSGNTIYF. DNA of the CDR3: TGTGCCAGCAGCTTAAACGGACAGGGGTCTGGAAACACCATATATTTT.